The clone carrying this T cell receptor beta chain was detected only a few times. This sample is drawn from a study of blood T cell repertoires in COVID-19. Study in general: Both acute and convalescent COVID-19 samples were obtained from the United States, Italy and Spain.

Study processing details: It was from reference gene primer amplification that nucleated cell counts were estimated. Clones were sequenced by immunoSEQ multiplex PCR, and TCRdb holds only the in-frame ones, with some missing. Clone size and the V and J calls come from that table; the DNA yielded D and trimming. The sample includes fewer than 300,000 clones, less than 85% of them seen just once. This clonotype was sampled from a human donor with COVID-19, enrolled during active disease. The donor label of this sample is uncertain. The sample consisted of peripheral blood.

CDR3 DNA sequence: TGTGCCAGTAGTATACGGCGGGATAGCAATCAGCCCCAGCATTTT. Its protein is CASSIRRDSNQPQHF. The chain recombines TRBV19 with TRBJ1-5; the D is unclear. The CDR3 has 15 amino acids. V lost 2 bases to trimming and J lost 0 bases, with 8 bases between them. Germline CDR1 is LNHDA and CDR2 is SQIVND (reference sequence).